This T cell receptor (beta chain) was captured in a study of OX40 agonist ivuxolimab in advanced cancers. Produced via immunoSEQ multiplex PCR; TCRdb's table is partial and in-frame only. Of tens of thousands of clones listed, 80% to 95% were seen once; the top ten hold roughly 15%. The clonotype was recovered from an adult with an advanced solid tumor such as melanoma, head and neck, liver or kidney cancer. The material was CD4+ or CD8+ T cells sorted from blood, obtained in a trial of the OX40 agonist ivuxolimab.

The CDR3 protein is CAWRQGGYTEAFF. The CDR3 DNA follows: TGTGCCTGGAGACAGGGAGGGTACACTGAAGCTTTCTTT. V and J are TRBV30 and TRBJ1-1; TRBD1 might be the D (6 bases). Germline CDR1 and CDR2: GTSNPN and SVGIG (reference sequence). The CDR3 length is 13 residues. Deletions cut 3 bases from V and 3 bases from J, with 11 bases between. Looking up the rest from reference TRBV30 and TRBJ1-1 gives the full variable domain: SQTIHQWPATLVQPVGSPLSLECTVEGTSNPNLYWYRQAAGRGLQLLFYSVGIGQISSEVPQNLSASRPQDRQFILSSKKLLLSDSGFYLCAWRQGGYTEAFFGQGTRLTVV.